The 30 T cell receptor beta chains presented below share a single source sample, sequenced in a study of cytomegalovirus exposure and HLA in healthy donors. The PCR used 60 Vbeta and 13 Jbeta primers. TCRdb's copy holds only in-frame clones and misses some; the assay was immunoSEQ multiplex PCR. The sample carries some 56,000 clones, 75% to 85% recorded once. The sample was PBMCs. These receptors were collected from a human donor in good health.

The chain couples TRBV2 to TRBJ1-4, with D possibly being TRBD1 (6 bases). CDR1 and CDR2 from the germline V gene are SNHLY and FYNNEI. V gave up 5 bases and J gave up 2 bases, with 12 bases separating them. The length of the CDR3 is 15 residues. In DNA, the CDR3 is TGTGCCAGCAGTCCGTATACAGGGACTAATGAAAAACTGTTTTTT. It specifies CASSPYTGTNEKLFF.

The V call is TRBV18, the J call TRBJ2-1; 8 nucleotides align to TRBD2. CDR3 length: 13 amino acids. The V segment lost 6 bases and the J segment 7 bases; nucleotides outside the gene matches: 5. Germline V gene sequence: CDR1 KGHSH, CDR2 LQKENI. CDR3 protein: CASSRVAGNEQFF. DNA of the CDR3: TGTGCCAGCTCGAGAGTAGCGGGGAATGAGCAGTTCTTC.

The chain combines TRBV19 with TRBJ2-3; TRBD2 is a possible D gene (6 bases). Germline V CDR1 and CDR2: LNHDA, SQIVND (reference sequence). This CDR3 is 15 amino acids long. V lost 7 bases to trimming and J lost 2 bases, with 16 bases between them. The CDR3, as DNA: TGTGCCAGTAAGGGAGGACGTTCCTCCACAGATACGCAGTATTTT. The encoded protein is CASKGGRSSTDTQYF.

CDR3 bases: TGTGCCAGCAGCACAAGGGGACTAGCGGGCTACGAGCAGTACTTC. As protein: CASSTRGLAGYEQYF. The gene calls are TRBV7-2 and TRBJ2-7; TRBD2 matches 12 bases. CDR1 is SGHTA, CDR2 FQGNSA, per germline. This CDR3 spans 15 amino acids. The V segment lost 5 bases and the J segment 3 bases; nucleotides outside the gene matches: 5.

The chain has TRBV5-8 and TRBJ1-5, with D hard to call. From germline, CDR1 is SGHTS and CDR2 YDEGEE. The CDR3 totals 11 residues. Trimming stripped 3 bases from V and 5 bases from J, with 3 bases between. The CDR3 is CASSSYQPQHF. The CDR3 DNA reads TGTGCCAGCAGCTCATATCAGCCCCAGCATTTT. The full variable domain, rest sourced from reference TRBV5-8 and TRBJ1-5, is EAGVTQSPTHLIKTRGQQATLRCSPISGHTSVYWYQQALGLGLQFLLWYDEGEERNRGNFPPRFSGRQFPNYSSELNVNALELEDSALYLCASSSYQPQHFGDGTRLSIL.

J is TRBJ2-7 and V is TRBV27; TRBD2 agrees at 16 bases. V dropped 5 bases and J dropped 2; count of bases not matched to a gene: 15. Germline V CDR1 and CDR2: MNHEY, SMNVEV (reference sequence). CDR3 length equals 20 residues. The CDR3: CASSLWAPGLAGGSTYEQYF. In DNA, the CDR3 is TGTGCCAGCAGTCTATGGGCGCCGGGACTAGCGGGAGGGTCGACCTACGAGCAGTACTTC.

The chain combines TRBV21-1 with TRBJ1-5. TRBV21-1 is labeled a pseudogene. The CDR3 runs to 16 residues. The CDR3 DNA follows: TGTGCCAGCAGCAAATGGGCGGGAGAGAGCAATCAGCCCCAGCATTTT. Its translation is CASSKWAGESNQPQHF.

This clone showed up just a few times. The CDR3 DNA sequence: TGTGCCAGCAGCCTAAGGACTAGCGGATACAATGAGCAGTTCTTC. Translation: CASSLRTSGYNEQFF. This chain uses TRBV7-9 with TRBJ2-1, with 10 bases fitting TRBD2. CDR3 length: 15 amino acids. V shed 5 bases and J 4 bases; nucleotides not matched to a gene: 5. Per germline, CDR1 SEHNR and CDR2 FQNEAQ (reference sequence). The entire variable domain, with the rest obtained from reference TRBV7-9 and TRBJ2-1, is as follows: DTGVSQNPRHKITKRGQNVTFRCDPISEHNRLYWYRQTLGQGPEFLTYFQNEAQLEKSRLLSDRFSAERPKGSFSTLEIQRTEQGDSAMYLCASSLRTSGYNEQFFGPGTRLTVL.

The chain links TRBV19 to TRBJ2-1, with D tentatively TRBD2 (6 bases). The V end lost 5 bases, the J end lost 7 bases, and 18 bases lay between the germline ends. The CDR3 sequence is 15 residues long. Germline assignment: CDR1 LNHDA and CDR2 SQIVND (reference sequence). The CDR3 nucleotides read TGTGCCAGTAGTGCTGTCACTAGCCTTCGAAATGAGCAGTTCTTC. Protein: CASSAVTSLRNEQFF.

V usage is TRBV9 and J usage is TRBJ1-3; D is unclear. Germline V gives CDR1 SGDLS, CDR2 YYNGEE. V lost 0 bases and J 6 bases, leaving 13 bases between the germline ends. CDR3 size: 15 residues. The CDR3 sequence is CASSVASTYENTIYF. The DNA of the CDR3 is TGTGCCAGCAGCGTAGCTTCCACATACGAAAACACCATATATTTT.

This chain uses TRBV5-1 with TRBJ2-7; 13 positions match TRBD2. The CDR3 is 15 residues long. Germline V CDR1 and CDR2: SGHRS, YFSETQ. The J segment lost 6 bases and the V segment lost 0 bases, leaving 3 bases of the junction unmatched. The CDR3 loop is CASSLGGLAGTEQYF. The CDR3 region has the DNA TGCGCCAGCAGCTTGGGGGGACTAGCGGGAACCGAGCAGTACTTC. The entire variable domain, with the rest obtained from reference TRBV5-1 and TRBJ2-7, is as follows: KAGVTQTPRYLIKTRGQQVTLSCSPISGHRSVSWYQQTPGQGLQFLFEYFSETQRNKGNFPGRFSGRQFSNSRSEMNVSTLELGDSALYLCASSLGGLAGTEQYFGPGTRLTVT.

J is TRBJ1-6 and V is TRBV28; no clear D. This CDR3 has 15 amino acids. The germline V gene has CDR1 MDHEN and CDR2 SYDVKM. Trimming stripped 2 bases from V and 4 bases from J, with 9 bases between. CDR3 sequence reads: CASSLGEGYNSPLHF. The CDR3 DNA follows: TGTGCCAGCAGTTTAGGAGAGGGTTATAATTCACCCCTCCACTTT.

This clone showed up just once. The chain has TRBV11-2 and TRBJ1-5; possible D gene TRBD1, 5 bases. V was pared by 3 bases and J by 5 bases, with 14 bases between. This CDR3 is 15 amino acids long. Per the germline V gene, CDR1 is SGHAT and CDR2 is FQNNGV. Written as DNA, the CDR3 is TGTGCCAGCAGCTTGAGCGGGGGTGCTTATCAGCCCCAGCATTTT. This encodes CASSLSGGAYQPQHF. Variable domain in full (rest from reference TRBV11-2 and TRBJ1-5): EAGVAQSPRYKIIEKRQSVAFWCNPISGHATLYWYQQILGQGPKLLIQFQNNGVVDDSQLPKDRFSAERLKGVDSTLKIQPAKLEDSAVYLCASSLSGGAYQPQHFGDGTRLSIL.

The V gene is TRBV10-3, the J gene TRBJ1-4; the match to TRBD1 covers 9 bases. Per germline, CDR1 ENHRY and CDR2 SYGVKD. V dropped 3 bases and J dropped 7; count of bases not matched to a gene: 9. This CDR3 has 16 residues. The CDR3 is CAISDRGQGGFEKLFF. CDR3 nucleotide sequence: TGTGCCATCAGTGACCGGGGACAGGGAGGATTTGAAAAACTGTTTTTT.

The V gene is TRBV5-6, the J gene TRBJ1-2; TRBD1 matches 7 bases. The CDR3 has 16 residues. The V gene end was trimmed by 0 bases and the J gene end by 1 base; junction bases not matched to a gene: 6. Germline values: CDR1 SGHDT, CDR2 YYEEEE. CDR3: CASSLGGTVFNYGYTF. For the CDR3, the DNA is TGTGCCAGCAGCTTGGGGGGGACAGTTTTTAACTATGGCTACACCTTC.

This clone is a singleton in its sample. V usage is TRBV7-9 and J usage is TRBJ2-7, with 8 bases matching TRBD1. Germline V gene lookup returns CDR1 SEHNR and CDR2 FQNEAQ (reference sequence). Trimming cost V 6 bases and J 5 bases; bases outside gene matches: 3. This CDR3 contains 12 residues. CDR3 nucleotides: TGTGCCAGCAGACTACAGGGGGACGAGCAGTACTTC. Its protein product is CASRLQGDEQYF.

CDR3 amino acids: CASSPVGQGAGQYF. As DNA, the CDR3 is TGTGCCAGCAGCCCAGTCGGACAGGGTGCAGGGCAGTACTTC. The V call is TRBV7-8, the J call TRBJ2-7; TRBD1 matches at 8 bases. The CDR3 is made up of 14 amino acids. The J segment lost 9 bases and the V segment lost 5 bases, leaving 12 bases of the junction unmatched. Germline V CDR1 and CDR2: SGHVS, FQNEAQ.

The chain has TRBV5-1 and TRBJ2-4; 11 bases are shared with TRBD2. The CDR3 loop spans 16 amino acids. Germline V gene data show CDR1 as SGHRS and CDR2 as YFSETQ. Unmatched junction bases numbered 9, after V lost 1 base and J lost 9 bases. CDR3 in amino acids: CASSLWASGRYGIQYF. The CDR3 DNA sequence: TGCGCCAGCAGCTTGTGGGCTAGCGGGAGGTATGGCATTCAGTACTTC.

This clone appeared a single time. The chain recombines TRBV14 with TRBJ1-6, with D maybe TRBD1 (5 bases). The germline CDR1 and CDR2 sequences are SGHDN and FVKESK. V dropped 10 bases and J dropped 6 bases, with 19 bases sitting between them. This CDR3 has 15 amino acids. The CDR3 here is CAKPMGRVANSPLHF. Written as DNA, the CDR3 is TGTGCCAAACCGATGGGCAGGGTAGCTAATTCACCCCTCCACTTT.

This chain uses TRBV5-1 with TRBJ2-7, with D perhaps TRBD1 (6 bases). Trimming pared 3 bases from V and 1 base from J, leaving 17 bases between. The CDR3 runs to 16 residues. The V gene's germline CDR1 is SGHRS and CDR2 YFSETQ. The CDR3 DNA reads as TGCGCCAGCAGCTCAACTCCTATTGACAGGTCCTACGAGCAGTACTTC. It translates to CASSSTPIDRSYEQYF.

This chain connects TRBV4-3 to TRBJ1-1; D not certain. Trimming cost V 5 bases and J 4 bases, with 20 bases left between them. Germline CDR1 is LGHNA and CDR2 is YSLEER. There are 16 residues in the CDR3. The CDR3 region has the DNA TGCGCCAGCAGCGTACGGTTCGAGGTTGAGGGCACTGAAGCTTTCTTT. Its protein product is CASSVRFEVEGTEAFF.

This chain links TRBV10-3 with TRBJ2-1; 9 bases line up with TRBD2. Germline trimming cut 0 bases from V and 6 bases from J; bases unmatched to any gene: 12. Germline CDR1 is ENHRY and CDR2 is SYGVKD. The CDR3 has 18 amino acids. This CDR3 reads CAISESILAGREGNEQFF. The CDR3 coding sequence is TGTGCCATCAGTGAGTCAATTCTAGCGGGACGGGAAGGCAATGAGCAGTTCTTC.

The chain joins TRBV15 to TRBJ2-1; possibly TRBD1 for D (5 bases). Trimming cost V 4 bases and J 8 bases, with 15 bases left between them. The CDR3 covers 14 residues. Per germline, CDR1 LNHNV and CDR2 YYDKDF (reference sequence). The CDR3 DNA is TGTGCCACCAGCATTAGTCAATGGGGCCATGAGCAGTTCTTC. It translates to CATSISQWGHEQFF.

The chain combines TRBV28 with TRBJ1-5; a weak D match, TRBD1 (5 bases). Germline loops: CDR1 MDHEN, CDR2 SYDVKM. The CDR3 is 15 amino acids. V was cut by 5 bases and J by 2 bases, with 13 bases left in between. The CDR3 here is CASSTGLRGNQPQHF. The CDR3 region has the DNA TGTGCCAGCAGTACAGGCTTAAGGGGCAATCAGCCCCAGCATTTT.

This chain connects TRBV19 to TRBJ2-1, with 8 bases fitting TRBD2. The germline CDR1 and CDR2 sequences are LNHDA and SQIVND (reference sequence). The CDR3 loop spans 13 amino acids. The junction had 7 bases not matched to a gene; V was cut back by 6 bases and J by 9 bases. This chain's CDR3 is CASSGGGWFEQFF. CDR3 nucleotide sequence: TGTGCCAGTAGCGGGGGGGGGTGGTTTGAGCAGTTCTTC.

The CDR3 spells CASSLRGAGYTGELFF. The CDR3 coding sequence is TGCGCCAGCAGCTTGCGCGGGGCCGGGTACACCGGGGAGCTGTTTTTT. The chain is built from TRBV5-1 and TRBJ2-2; a possible D gene is TRBD2 (6 bases). Germline V gene sequence: CDR1 SGHRS, CDR2 YFSETQ. Deletions cut 1 base from V and 3 bases from J, with 13 bases between. This CDR3 is 16 amino acids long.

The rearrangement links TRBV5-5 to TRBJ2-5; 11 bases line up with TRBD2. The junction had 7 bases not matched to a gene; V was cut back by 3 bases and J by 0 bases. The CDR3 length is 17 residues. The germline CDR1 and CDR2 sequences are SGHKS and YYEKEE (reference sequence). This CDR3 is CASSSGTSGSYQETQYF. The CDR3 DNA sequence: TGTGCCAGCAGCTCGGGTACTAGCGGGAGTTACCAAGAGACCCAGTACTTC.

The chain employs TRBV5-4 and TRBJ2-1; 8 nucleotides line up with TRBD2. V lost 0 bases, J lost 5 bases, and 7 bases stayed unmatched. From germline, CDR1 is SGHNT and CDR2 YYREEE (reference sequence). This CDR3 has 16 residues. The CDR3 reads CASSLALAGYHNEQFF. Written as DNA, the CDR3 is TGTGCCAGCAGCTTGGCCCTAGCGGGTTATCACAATGAGCAGTTCTTC.

The CDR3 sequence is CASRINRWGQGHTEAFF. The CDR3 DNA sequence: TGTGCCAGCAGGATCAATCGTTGGGGACAGGGGCACACTGAAGCTTTCTTT. This sequence joins TRBV28 and TRBJ1-1, with 10 bases fitting TRBD1. The CDR3 runs 17 residues. CDR1 is MDHEN and CDR2 is SYDVKM in the germline V gene. The J segment lost 3 bases and the V segment lost 6 bases, leaving 13 bases of the junction unmatched.

The rearrangement links TRBV5-1 to TRBJ2-7, with D perhaps TRBD1 (5 bases). This CDR3 has 14 residues. The V gene's germline CDR1 is SGHRS and CDR2 YFSETQ. Trimming took off 0 bases at V and 5 bases at J, with 12 bases between the two ends. This CDR3 reads CASSLVQGSNEQYF. CDR3 bases: TGCGCCAGCAGCTTGGTTCAGGGTTCTAACGAGCAGTACTTC.